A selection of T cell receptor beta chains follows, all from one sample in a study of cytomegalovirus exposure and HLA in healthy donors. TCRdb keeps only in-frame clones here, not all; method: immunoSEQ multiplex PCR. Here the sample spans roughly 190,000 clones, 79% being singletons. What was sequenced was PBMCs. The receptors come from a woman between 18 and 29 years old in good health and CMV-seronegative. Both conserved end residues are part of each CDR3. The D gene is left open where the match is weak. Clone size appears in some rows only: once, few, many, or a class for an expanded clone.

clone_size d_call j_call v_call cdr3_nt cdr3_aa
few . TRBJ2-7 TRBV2 TGTGCCAGCAGTGAGGGTAGCGGAACCTACGAGCAGTACTTC CASSEGSGTYEQYF
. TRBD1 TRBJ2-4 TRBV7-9 TGTGCCAGCAGCCCGGGACAGGGGGTCAAAAACATTCAGTACTTC CASSPGQGVKNIQYF
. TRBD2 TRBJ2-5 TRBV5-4 TGTGCCAGCAGCTCGGGACTAGCGGGGCCCCCGGAGACCCAGTACTTC CASSSGLAGPPETQYF
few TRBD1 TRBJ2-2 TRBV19 TGTGCCAGTAGTACCAACCGGGACAGGGGAGTCACCGGGGAGCTGTTTTTT CASSTNRDRGVTGELFF
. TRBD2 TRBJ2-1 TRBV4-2 TGTGCCAGCAGCCAAGGTCTAGCGGGGGGGCGCTCCTACAATGAGCAGTTCTTC CASSQGLAGGRSYNEQFF
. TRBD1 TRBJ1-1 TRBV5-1 TGCGCCAGCAGCCCGAAAACAGGGGGACGGAGCACTGAAGCTTTCTTT CASSPKTGGRSTEAFF
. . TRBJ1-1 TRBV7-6 TGTGCCAGCAGCTTAGGGCAGGGAACCACTGAAGCTTTCTTT CASSLGQGTTEAFF
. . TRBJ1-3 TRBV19 TGTGCCAGTAAGGCGAAGGGAGAAAACACCATATATTTT CASKAKGENTIYF
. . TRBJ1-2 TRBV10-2 TGCGCCAGCAGTGATGGGGGGTATGGCTACACCTTC CASSDGGYGYTF
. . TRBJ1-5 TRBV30 TGTGCCTGGAGTGTACGGGGAAGCAATCAGCCCCAGCATTTT CAWSVRGSNQPQHF
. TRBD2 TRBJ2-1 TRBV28 TGTGCCAGCAGTCCCCCGGGGGGGACGAAGTTCTTC CASSPPGGTKFF
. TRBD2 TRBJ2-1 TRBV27 TGTGCCAGCAGTTTGGACGGGAGGGCCTACAATGAGCAGTTCTTC CASSLDGRAYNEQFF
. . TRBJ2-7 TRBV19 TGTGCCAGTACCCCAGGTACCTCCTACGAGCAGTACTTC CASTPGTSYEQYF
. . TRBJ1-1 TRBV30 TGTGCCGGACTTTTTCGGGCGCCTGAAGCTTTCTTT CAGLFRAPEAFF
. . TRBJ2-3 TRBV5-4 TGTGCCAGCAGCCCGGACAGACCCACAGATACGCAGTATTTT CASSPDRPTDTQYF
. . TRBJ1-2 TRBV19 TGTGCCAGTAGTGACCGGGCAGGGCCGAACTATGGCTACACCTTC CASSDRAGPNYGYTF
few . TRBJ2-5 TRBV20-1 TGCAGTGCTAGACCAGGGGAGACCCAGTACTTC CSARPGETQYF
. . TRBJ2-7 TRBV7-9 TGTGCCTCTCTGGGTGGAGGGTCCTACGAGCAGTACTTC CASLGGGSYEQYF
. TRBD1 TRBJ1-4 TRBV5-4 TGTGCCAGCAGCTTGGCGGCGGACAGGTCAACTAATGAAAAACTGTTTTTT CASSLAADRSTNEKLFF
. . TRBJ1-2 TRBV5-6 TGTGCCAGCAGCTTGGTAACGCAGGGGCATGGCTACACCTTC CASSLVTQGHGYTF
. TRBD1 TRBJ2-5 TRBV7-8 TGTGCCAGCAGCGACAGGGGGGGACCCCAACAAGAGACCCAGTACTTC CASSDRGGPQQETQYF
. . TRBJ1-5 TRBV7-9 TGTTCCAGCAGCTTAGCAGCACAGCCCCAGCATTTT CSSSLAAQPQHF
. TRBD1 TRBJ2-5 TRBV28 TGTGCCAGCAGTTTTTTGACAGGGGGTATAGAGACCCAGTACTTC CASSFLTGGIETQYF
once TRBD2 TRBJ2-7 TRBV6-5 TGTGCCAGCAGTCTGGGACTAGCCGCCTACGAGCAGTACTTC CASSLGLAAYEQYF
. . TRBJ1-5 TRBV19 TGTGCCAGTAGTATAGACGGGATTAGTCAGCCCCAGCATTTT CASSIDGISQPQHF
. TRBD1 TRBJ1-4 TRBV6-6 TGTGCCAGCAGTGACAGGGGAAATGAAAAACTGTTTTTT CASSDRGNEKLFF
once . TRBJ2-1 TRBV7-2 TGTGCCAGCAGCTTAGAAAAGGGGCCCCGGCAGTTCTTC CASSLEKGPRQFF
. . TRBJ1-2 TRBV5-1 TGCGCCAGCAGCCCAGGGGAGGGTGGCTACACCTTC CASSPGEGGYTF
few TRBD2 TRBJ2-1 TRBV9 TGTGCCAGCAGCGTAGATCTAGCGGGAGGGGGCAATGAGCAGTTCTTC CASSVDLAGGGNEQFF
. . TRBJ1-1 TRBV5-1 TGCGCCAGCAGCTTGGGAGGGTTGACTGAAGCTTTCTTT CASSLGGLTEAFF
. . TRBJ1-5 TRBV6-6 TGTGCCAGCAGTTACGTCAGGGCGGAAGATCAGCCCCAGCATTTT CASSYVRAEDQPQHF
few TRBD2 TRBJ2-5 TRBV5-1 TGCGCCAGCAGCTTGGGACTAGCGGGGGGCTCCTTCTCGGACCAGTACTTC CASSLGLAGGSFSDQYF
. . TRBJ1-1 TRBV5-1 TGCGCCAGCAGCTTGCCGGGGAAGGACACTGAAGCTTTCTTT CASSLPGKDTEAFF
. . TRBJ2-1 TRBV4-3 TGCGCCAGCAGCCAAGAAGGGGCAGGCAGCTCCTACAATGAGCAGTTCTTC CASSQEGAGSSYNEQFF
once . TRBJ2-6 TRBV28 TGTGCCAGCATATCAATCGGGGCTGGGGCCAACGTCCTGACTTTC CASISIGAGANVLTF
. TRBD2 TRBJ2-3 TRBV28 TGTGCCAGCAGTTCGCGCACCTTGACTAGCGGGGGCCTCCAAACGCAGTATTTT CASSSRTLTSGGLQTQYF
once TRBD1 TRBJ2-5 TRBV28 TGTGCCAGCAGTGCCGGGACAGAAGAGACCCAGTACTTC CASSAGTEETQYF
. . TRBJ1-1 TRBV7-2 TGTGCCAGCAGCTTATTGGTGGGGGCCAAGACTGAAGCTTTCTTT CASSLLVGAKTEAFF
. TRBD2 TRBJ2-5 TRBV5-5 TGTGCCAGCAGCTTCGGACTAGCGGGGGGGAAGGAGACCCAGTACTTC CASSFGLAGGKETQYF